What follows describes a single TCR beta chain. The sample belongs to a study of blood T cells in healthy people across ages. Per-sample PBMC isolation yielded at least 6 million cells. A second PCR, run for about 6 to 11 cycles, used a sample-barcoded 5' primer plus a J-beta primer mix. Per-sample output comprised a minimum of 2.5 million paired-end reads containing CDR3. TCRdb passed the 5' RACE reads through MiXCR, listing each CDR3 protein once. The data contain approximately 770,000 distinct CDR3 sequences, 58% of them seen just once; the ten biggest clones take up over 20%. V dropped 2 bases and J dropped 5 bases, with 15 bases sitting between them. CDR3 length: 15 amino acids. Looked up from germline, CDR1 is SGHTA and CDR2 is FQGNSA.

The TCR originated in a man under 40 in good health. The sequencing input was blood. The rearrangement links TRBV7-2 to TRBJ2-5; maybe TRBD2 (7 bases). CDR3 in DNA: TGTGCCAGCAGCTTAAGTGGGGGGGCTGTGGAGACCCAGTACTTC. Its protein is CASSLSGGAVETQYF.